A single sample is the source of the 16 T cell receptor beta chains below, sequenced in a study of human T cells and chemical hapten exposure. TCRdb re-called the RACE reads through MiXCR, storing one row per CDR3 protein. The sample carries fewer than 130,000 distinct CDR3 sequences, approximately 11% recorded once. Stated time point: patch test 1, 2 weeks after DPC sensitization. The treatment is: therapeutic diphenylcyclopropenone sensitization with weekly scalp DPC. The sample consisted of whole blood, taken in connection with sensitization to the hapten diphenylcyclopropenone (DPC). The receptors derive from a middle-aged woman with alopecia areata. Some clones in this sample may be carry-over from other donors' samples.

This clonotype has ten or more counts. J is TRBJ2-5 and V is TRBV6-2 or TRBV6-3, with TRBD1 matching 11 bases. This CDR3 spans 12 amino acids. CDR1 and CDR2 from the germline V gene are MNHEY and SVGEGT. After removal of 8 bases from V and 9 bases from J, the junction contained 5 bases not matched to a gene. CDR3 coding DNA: TGTGCCAGCGCACGGACAGGGGGCGCCCAGTACTTC. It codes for CASARTGGAQYF.

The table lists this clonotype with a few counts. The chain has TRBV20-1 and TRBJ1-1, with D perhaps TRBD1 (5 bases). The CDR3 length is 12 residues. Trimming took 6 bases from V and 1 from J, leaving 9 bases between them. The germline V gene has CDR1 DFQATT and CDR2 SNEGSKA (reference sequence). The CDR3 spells CSAPRGNTEAFF. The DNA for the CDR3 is TGCAGTGCCCCGAGGGGGAACACTGAAGCTTTCTTT.

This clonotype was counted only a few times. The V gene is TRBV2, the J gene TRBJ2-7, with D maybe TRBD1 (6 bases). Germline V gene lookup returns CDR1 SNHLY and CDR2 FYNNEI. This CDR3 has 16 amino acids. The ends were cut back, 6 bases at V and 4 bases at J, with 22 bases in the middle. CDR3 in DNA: TGTGCCAGCAGGACGCCATCACAGGGTACTGGATACGAGCAGTACTTC. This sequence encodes CASRTPSQGTGYEQYF. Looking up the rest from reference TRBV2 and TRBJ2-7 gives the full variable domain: EPEVTQTPSHQVTQMGQEVILRCVPISNHLYFYWYRQILGQKVEFLVSFYNNEISEKSEIFDDQFSVERPDGSNFTLKIRSTKLEDSAMYFCASRTPSQGTGYEQYFGPGTRLTVT.

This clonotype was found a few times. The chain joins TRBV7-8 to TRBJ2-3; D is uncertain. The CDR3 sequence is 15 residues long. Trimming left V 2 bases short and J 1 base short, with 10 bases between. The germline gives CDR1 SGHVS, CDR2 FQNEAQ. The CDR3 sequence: CASSLLTLGTDTQYF. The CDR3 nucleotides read TGTGCCAGCAGCTTACTCACCCTCGGCACAGATACGCAGTATTTT.

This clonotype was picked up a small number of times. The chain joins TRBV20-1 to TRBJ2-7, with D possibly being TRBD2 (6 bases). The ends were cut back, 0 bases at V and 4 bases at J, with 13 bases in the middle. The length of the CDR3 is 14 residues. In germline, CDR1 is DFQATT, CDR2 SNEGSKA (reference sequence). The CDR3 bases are TGCAGTGCTAGAGAACCGGCACGGGGGTACGAGCAGTACTTC. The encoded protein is CSAREPARGYEQYF.

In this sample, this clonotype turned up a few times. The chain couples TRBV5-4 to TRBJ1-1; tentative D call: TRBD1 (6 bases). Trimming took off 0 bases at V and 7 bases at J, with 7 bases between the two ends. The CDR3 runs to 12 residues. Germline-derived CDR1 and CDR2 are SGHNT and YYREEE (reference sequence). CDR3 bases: TGTGCCAGCAGCTTGGAGGGGGTTGAAGCTTTCTTT. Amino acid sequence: CASSLEGVEAFF.

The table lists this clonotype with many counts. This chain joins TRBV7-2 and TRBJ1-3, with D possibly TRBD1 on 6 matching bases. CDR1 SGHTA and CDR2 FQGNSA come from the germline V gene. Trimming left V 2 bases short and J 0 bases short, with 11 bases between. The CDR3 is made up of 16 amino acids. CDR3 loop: CASSLSTGYSGNTIYF. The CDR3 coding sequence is TGTGCCAGCAGCTTAAGCACAGGGTACTCTGGAAACACCATATATTTT.

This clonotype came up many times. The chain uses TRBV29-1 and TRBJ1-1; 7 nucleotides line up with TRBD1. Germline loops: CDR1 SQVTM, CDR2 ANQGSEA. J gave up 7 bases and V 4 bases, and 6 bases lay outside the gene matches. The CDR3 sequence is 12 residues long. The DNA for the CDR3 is TGCAGCGTTGGATCAGGGGGAGGTGAAGCTTTCTTT. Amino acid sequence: CSVGSGGGEAFF. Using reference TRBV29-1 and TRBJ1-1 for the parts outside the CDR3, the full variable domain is SAVISQKPSRDICQRGTSLTIQCQVDSQVTMMFWYRQQPGQSLTLIATANQGSEATYESGFVIDKFPISRPNLTFSTLTVSNMSPEDSSIYLCSVGSGGGEAFFGQGTRLTVV.

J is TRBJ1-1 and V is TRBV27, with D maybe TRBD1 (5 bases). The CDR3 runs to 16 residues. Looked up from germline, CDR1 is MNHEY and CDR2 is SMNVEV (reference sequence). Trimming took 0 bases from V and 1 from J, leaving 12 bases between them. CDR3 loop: CASSLSVGRTNTEAFF. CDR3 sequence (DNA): TGTGCCAGCAGTTTATCAGTGGGACGGACGAACACTGAAGCTTTCTTT.

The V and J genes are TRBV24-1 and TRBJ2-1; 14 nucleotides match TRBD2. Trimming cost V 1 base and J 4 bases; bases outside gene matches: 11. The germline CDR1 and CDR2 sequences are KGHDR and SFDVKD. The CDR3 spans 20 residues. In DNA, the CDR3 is TGTGCCACCAGTGATTTTTCCGGGACTAGCGGGAGCCCCAATTACAATGAGCAGTTCTTC. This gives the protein CATSDFSGTSGSPNYNEQFF.

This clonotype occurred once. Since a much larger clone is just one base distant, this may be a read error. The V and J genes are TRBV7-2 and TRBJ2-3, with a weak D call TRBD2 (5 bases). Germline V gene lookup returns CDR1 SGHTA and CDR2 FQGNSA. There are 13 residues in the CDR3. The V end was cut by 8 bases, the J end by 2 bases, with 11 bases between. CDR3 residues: CASRREVTDTQYF. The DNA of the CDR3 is TGTGCCAGCCGCCGGGAAGTCACAGATACGCAGTATTTT.

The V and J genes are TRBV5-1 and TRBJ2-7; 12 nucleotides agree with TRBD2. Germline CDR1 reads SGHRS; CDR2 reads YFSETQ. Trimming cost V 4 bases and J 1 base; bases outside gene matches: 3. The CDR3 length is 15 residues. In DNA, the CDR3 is TGCGCCAGCAGCCCGGGACTAGCGGGTTCCTACGAGCAGTACTTC. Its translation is CASSPGLAGSYEQYF.

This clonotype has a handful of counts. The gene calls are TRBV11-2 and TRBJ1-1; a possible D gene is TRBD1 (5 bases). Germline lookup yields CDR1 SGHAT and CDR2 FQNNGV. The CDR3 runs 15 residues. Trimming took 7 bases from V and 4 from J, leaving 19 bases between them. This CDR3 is CASKMYRRRGTEAFF. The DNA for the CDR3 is TGTGCCAGCAAGATGTACAGGCGTCGGGGCACTGAAGCTTTCTTT.

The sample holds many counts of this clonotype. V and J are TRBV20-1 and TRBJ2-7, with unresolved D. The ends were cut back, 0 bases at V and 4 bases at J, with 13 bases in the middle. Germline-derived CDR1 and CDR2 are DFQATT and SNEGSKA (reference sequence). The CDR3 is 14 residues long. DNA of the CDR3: TGCAGTGCTAGAGATCCCATGGGGTTGTACGAGCAGTACTTC. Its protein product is CSARDPMGLYEQYF.

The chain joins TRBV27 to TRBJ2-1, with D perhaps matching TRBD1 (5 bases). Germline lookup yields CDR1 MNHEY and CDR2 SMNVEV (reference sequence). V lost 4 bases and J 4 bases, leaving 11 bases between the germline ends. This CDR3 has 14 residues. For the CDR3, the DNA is TGTGCCAGCAGTTCAGGGTCAGGGTACAATGAGCAGTTCTTC. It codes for CASSSGSGYNEQFF.

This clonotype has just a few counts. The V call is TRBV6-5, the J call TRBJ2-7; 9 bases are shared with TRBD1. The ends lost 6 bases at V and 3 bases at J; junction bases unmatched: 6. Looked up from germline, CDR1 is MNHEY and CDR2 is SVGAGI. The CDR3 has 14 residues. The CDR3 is CASRTGTGIYEQYF. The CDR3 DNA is TGTGCCAGCAGGACCGGGACAGGGATCTACGAGCAGTACTTC.